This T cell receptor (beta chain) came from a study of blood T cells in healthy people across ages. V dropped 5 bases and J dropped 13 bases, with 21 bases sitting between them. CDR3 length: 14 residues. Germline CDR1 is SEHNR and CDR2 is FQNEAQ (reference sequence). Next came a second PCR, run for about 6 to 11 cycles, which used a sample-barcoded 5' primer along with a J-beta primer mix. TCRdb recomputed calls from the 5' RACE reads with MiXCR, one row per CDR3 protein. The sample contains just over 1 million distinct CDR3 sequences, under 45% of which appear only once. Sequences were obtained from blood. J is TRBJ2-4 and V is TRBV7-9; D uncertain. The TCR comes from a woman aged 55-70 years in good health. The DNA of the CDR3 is TGTGCCAGCAGCCCTTCCGGTAAAGCCTACGGGCAGTACTTC. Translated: CASSPSGKAYGQYF.